Presented here are 19 T cell receptor beta chains from one specimen sequenced in a study of cytomegalovirus exposure and HLA in healthy donors. The PCR had 60 Vbeta and 13 Jbeta primers. Repertoires were generated with immunoSEQ multiplex PCR, while TCRdb's copy carries only in-frame clones and drops some. The table records roughly 160,000 clones, about 72% of them present only once. Sequencing was carried out using PBMCs. The receptors were sampled from a girl between 5 and 17 years old in good health and CMV-seronegative.

This clone turned up a few times. The chain has TRBV5-4 and TRBJ1-1; 7 nucleotides align to TRBD1. Per the germline V gene, CDR1 is SGHNT and CDR2 is YYREEE (reference sequence). V lost 3 bases, J lost 1 base, and 3 bases stayed unmatched. The CDR3 is 14 amino acids. The CDR3 DNA is TGTGCCAGCAGCTGGGACAGACGGAACACTGAAGCTTTCTTT. Translation gives CASSWDRRNTEAFF.

This chain joins TRBV12-5 and TRBJ1-2; D possibly corresponds to TRBD1 (6 bases). The V and J ends lost 7 bases and 4 bases respectively, with 13 bases between them. The CDR3 sequence is 13 residues long. Germline CDR1 reads LGHNT; CDR2 reads FRNRAP. Written as DNA, the CDR3 is TGTGCTAGTGCGGGGGGCTTTGGCTATGGCTACACCTTC. Its translation is CASAGGFGYGYTF. Filled out from reference TRBV12-5 and TRBJ1-2, the complete variable domain reads DARVTQTPRHKVTEMGQEVTMRCQPILGHNTVFWYRQTMMQGLELLAYFRNRAPLDDSGMPKDRFSAEMPDATLATLKIQPSEPRDSAVYFCASAGGFGYGYTFGSGTRLTVV.

The chain is built from TRBV29-1 and TRBJ2-7; D is possibly TRBD1 (5 bases). This CDR3 has 14 amino acids. V lost 4 bases to trimming and J lost 4 bases, with 17 bases between them. Germline V lookup: CDR1 SQVTM, CDR2 ANQGSEA. DNA for the CDR3: TGCAGCGTTGCTCACAACAGGATAGGTTACGAGCAGTACTTC. It is translated as CSVAHNRIGYEQYF.

This chain connects TRBV6-6 to TRBJ1-1; 11 bases agree with TRBD1. Germline-derived CDR1 and CDR2 are MNHNY and SVGAGI (reference sequence). The CDR3 is 16 residues long. V lost 7 bases and J lost 0; bases outside the gene matches: 7. CDR3 nucleotides: TGTGCCAGCAATCAAGGACAGGGGGCAGTGAACACTGAAGCTTTCTTT. Encoded protein: CASNQGQGAVNTEAFF.

This chain uses TRBV10-2 with TRBJ1-1; D call uncertain. From germline, CDR1 is WSHSY and CDR2 SAAADI. The CDR3 length is 14 residues. Trimming cost V 4 bases and J 3 bases, with 12 bases left between them. The CDR3 loop reads CASSVQRSDTEAFF. CDR3 nucleotides: TGCGCCAGCAGTGTACAGAGAAGTGACACTGAAGCTTTCTTT.

This clone was detected only a few times. V and J are TRBV12-5 and TRBJ1-2; a weak D match, TRBD1 (5 bases). Trimming took 1 base from V and 4 from J, leaving 22 bases between them. Per the germline V gene, CDR1 is LGHNT and CDR2 is FRNRAP. This CDR3 has 18 amino acids. CDR3 DNA: TGTGCTAGTGGTTTGGCTCTGACTTTAGGGGATATTTTCTATGGCTACACCTTC. As protein: CASGLALTLGDIFYGYTF.

The CDR3 nucleotides are TGCAGCGTTCCGGGGGGGGCCGGAGAGACCCAGTACTTC. Protein: CSVPGGAGETQYF. This chain joins TRBV29-1 and TRBJ2-5, with 8 bases identical to TRBD2. Germline values: CDR1 SQVTM, CDR2 ANQGSEA. CDR3 length: 13 residues. V was pared by 5 bases and J by 4 bases, with 6 bases of the junction left unmatched.

This chain connects TRBV7-9 to TRBJ2-1, with 10 bases identical to TRBD1. Germline values: CDR1 SEHNR, CDR2 FQNEAQ (reference sequence). Germline trimming cut 10 bases from V and 9 bases from J; bases unmatched to any gene: 12. This CDR3 contains 14 residues. CDR3 sequence (DNA): TGTGCCACCGTCCGGGACAGGGGATTCAGTGAGCAGTTCTTC. Translation gives CATVRDRGFSEQFF.

The rearrangement links TRBV5-1 to TRBJ1-1, with 8 bases matching TRBD1. The CDR3 covers 14 residues. After removal of 3 bases from V and 2 bases from J, the junction contained 3 bases not matched to a gene. Germline lookup yields CDR1 SGHRS and CDR2 YFSETQ. The CDR3 bases are TGCGCCAGCAGCTCAGGGGGCGGTAACACTGAAGCTTTCTTT. It specifies CASSSGGGNTEAFF. The full variable domain, its missing parts supplied by reference TRBV5-1 and TRBJ1-1, is KAGVTQTPRYLIKTRGQQVTLSCSPISGHRSVSWYQQTPGQGLQFLFEYFSETQRNKGNFPGRFSGRQFSNSRSEMNVSTLELGDSALYLCASSSGGGNTEAFFGQGTRLTVV.

This clone has a handful of counts. The CDR3 sequence: CASSVGTSGETQYF. The DNA of the CDR3 is TGTGCCAGCAGCGTAGGGACTAGCGGGGAGACCCAGTACTTC. The chain employs TRBV9 and TRBJ2-5; 11 bases align to TRBD2. The CDR3 length is 14 residues. CDR1 SGDLS and CDR2 YYNGEE come from the germline V gene. The trim removed 0 bases at V and 5 bases at J, leaving 0 bases unmatched.

The chain couples TRBV29-1 to TRBJ2-3; the D gene is possibly TRBD2 (6 bases). V was shortened by 6 bases and J by 2 bases, with 21 bases between the two germline ends. CDR3 length equals 16 residues. Germline lookup yields CDR1 SQVTM and CDR2 ANQGSEA. The CDR3 coding sequence is TGCAGCGTCGACGAACCCGGGACTCCTAACACAGATACGCAGTATTTT. Its translation is CSVDEPGTPNTDTQYF.

The rearrangement uses TRBV11-2 and TRBJ2-3; D not resolved. The CDR3 contains 10 residues. Germline V gene data show CDR1 as SGHAT and CDR2 as FQNNGV. V was cut by 10 bases and J by 5 bases, with 7 bases left in between. DNA for the CDR3: TGTGCCACCCGTTTAGATACGCAGTATTTT. Translation gives CATRLDTQYF.

The chain is built from TRBV14 and TRBJ2-4; 9 nucleotides line up with TRBD1. V gave up 4 bases and J gave up 6 bases; unmatched junction bases: 10. The germline V gene has CDR1 SGHDN and CDR2 FVKESK. The CDR3 length is 16 residues. CDR3 nucleotides: TGTGCCAGCAGCCTAAGGACAGGGGAGGGTACAAACATTCAGTACTTC. Translated: CASSLRTGEGTNIQYF.

This chain links TRBV7-9 with TRBJ1-2, with a tentative D call TRBD1 (6 bases). CDR1 is SEHNR, CDR2 FQNEAQ, per germline (reference sequence). Trimming removed 1 base from V and 6 bases from J, with 12 bases in between. The CDR3 is made up of 14 amino acids. The CDR3 DNA sequence: TGTGCCAGCAGCTTAGGACAGGTCGGTGATGGCTACACCTTC. Translated, it gives CASSLGQVGDGYTF.

This chain connects TRBV4-1 to TRBJ1-2; perhaps TRBD1 as D (5 bases). This CDR3 has 15 amino acids. The V end was cut by 5 bases, the J end by 3 bases, with 16 bases between. CDR1 is MGHRA and CDR2 is YSYEKL in the germline V gene. CDR3 bases: TGCGCCAGCAGCTCCTCCGTTCAAGGGGACTATGGCTACACCTTC. It codes for CASSSSVQGDYGYTF.

This chain joins TRBV29-1 and TRBJ1-1; no definite D call. V lost 7 bases, J lost 2 bases, and 8 bases lay in between. From germline, CDR1 is SQVTM and CDR2 ANQGSEA. CDR3 length equals 11 residues. The CDR3 loop is CSGDTNTEAFF. The CDR3 DNA is TGCAGCGGTGACACTAACACTGAAGCTTTCTTT.

The rearrangement uses TRBV7-9 and TRBJ1-2, with D possibly matching TRBD1 (5 bases). CDR1 is SEHNR, CDR2 FQNEAQ, per germline (reference sequence). There are 15 residues in the CDR3. V dropped 0 bases and J dropped 6 bases, with 14 bases sitting between them. The CDR3 DNA reads as TGTGCCAGCAGCTTAGCGACGACTTCGGGGGATGGCTACACCTTC. This sequence encodes CASSLATTSGDGYTF.

The J gene is TRBJ2-5, the V gene TRBV19, with TRBD2 matching over 7 bases. Germline CDR1 is LNHDA and CDR2 is SQIVND (reference sequence). This CDR3 comprises 16 residues. Trimming removed 5 bases from V and 1 base from J; junction bases left unmatched: 10. The DNA for the CDR3 is TGTGCCAGTAGTGCCCGGGGACTACCGTCCCAAGAGACCCAGTACTTC. Translating it yields CASSARGLPSQETQYF.

About this clone: The junction differs from germline at one of its ends, possibly a read error. The V gene is TRBV6-4, the J gene TRBJ1-5; no reliable D call. Germline values: CDR1 MRHNA, CDR2 SNTAGT. The CDR3 length is 16 residues. The CDR3 region is CVSSDLEPYSNQPQHF. CDR3 DNA sequence: TGTGTCAGCAGTGACCTGGAGCCTTATAGCAATCAGCCCCAGCATTTT.